This TCR beta chain was profiled in a study of sequential checkpoint blockade in melanoma. Study background: Maintenance nivolumab came after either treatment sequence.

The CDR3 has 12 amino acids. From germline, CDR1 is SGHTA and CDR2 FQGNSA. V was pared by 1 base and J by 14 bases, with 11 bases between. The table came from immunoSEQ multiplex PCR; TCRdb's copy has only in-frame clones and leaves some out. The sample has under 20,000 clones; more than 55% are singletons. Described treatment: randomized to nivolumab then ipilimumab (arm A) or the reverse (arm B). None of the patients previously received DNA-damaging chemotherapy. From thawed PBMCs, live CD3+CD8+ cells negative for CD19 and CD56 were sorted. This clonotype was sampled from a human donor with melanoma. Material: CD8+ T cells sorted from blood (inferred from file names), obtained from a patient given nivolumab and ipilimumab in sequence. This chain links TRBV7-2 with TRBJ1-4; D not certain. CDR3 in amino acids: CASSLGPLALFF. In DNA form, the CDR3 reads TGTGCCAGCAGCTTAGGTCCGCTAGCTCTGTTTTTT. Full variable domain (missing parts from reference TRBV7-2 and TRBJ1-4): GAGVSQSPSNKVTEKGKDVELRCDPISGHTALYWYRQSLGQGLEFLIYFQGNSAPDKSGLPSDRFSAERTGGSVSTLTIQRTQQEDSAVYLCASSLGPLALFFGSGTQLSVL.